This T cell receptor beta chain was obtained from a study of cytomegalovirus exposure and HLA in healthy donors. Study outcomes and limitations: Researchers had no immune exposure information except CMV serostatus available. Most of the TCR beta V segments (in an earlier analysis) were productive either about 87% or about 30% of the time.

Both 60 Vbeta primers and 13 Jbeta primers went into the PCR. Clones were sequenced by immunoSEQ multiplex PCR, and TCRdb holds only the in-frame ones, with some missing. The table records around 95,000 clones, around 74% of them present only once. On this clone itself: What it binds is not known.

V shed 5 bases and J shed 4 bases, with 17 bases lying between them. The CDR3 loop spans 14 amino acids. CDR1 GTSNPN and CDR2 SVGIG come from the germline V gene (reference sequence). Sequencing was carried out using PBMCs. The rearrangement uses TRBV30 and TRBJ2-5; possible D gene TRBD1, 6 bases. This receptor was obtained from a man aged 25 to 40 in good health and CMV-seropositive. CDR3 coding DNA: TGTGCCTGGGGGGGCGGTCTGAACCGAGAGACCCAGTACTTC. It encodes CAWGGGLNRETQYF.